These T cell receptor beta chains were read from a single sample in a study of human T cells and chemical hapten exposure. TCRdb fed the RACE reads into MiXCR, producing one record per CDR3 protein. The sample holds over 70,000 distinct CDR3 sequences; about 9% are singletons and the top ten take approximately 3.4%. The sequencing here drew on whole blood, taken in connection with sensitization to the hapten diphenylcyclopropenone (DPC). The source of these receptors is a woman between 50 and 59 years old with alopecia areata. Some clones in this sample may be carry-over from other donors' samples. Each CDR3 is given with its conserved first and last residue. The D gene is left open where the match is weak. A row's size may be missing; if present it is once, few, many or a size class.

few	TRBJ2-7	TRBV28	TRBD1	CASSQSGTDYEQYF	TGTGCCAGCAGCCAGTCCGGGACAGATTACGAGCAGTACTTC
-	TRBJ2-1	TRBV19	-	CASSMGSGDLGSYNEQFF	TGTGCCAGTAGTATGGGGTCGGGGGACTTGGGCTCCTACAATGAGCAGTTCTTC
few	TRBJ1-1	TRBV20-1	-	CSARDIENEAFF	TGCAGTGCTAGAGACATAGAGAATGAAGCTTTCTTT
-	TRBJ2-4	TRBV5-1	TRBD2	CASSPSGTGIQYF	TGCGCCAGCAGCCCTAGCGGGACGGGCATTCAGTACTTC
-	TRBJ2-5	TRBV19	-	CASSMRDQETQYF	TGTGCCAGTAGTATGCGGGACCAAGAGACCCAGTACTTC
-	TRBJ2-2	TRBV6-6	-	CASSPLGAEGSGELFF	TGTGCCAGCAGTCCATTAGGGGCGGAGGGGTCCGGGGAGCTGTTTTTT
few	TRBJ2-3	TRBV12-3/TRBV12-4	-	CASSPGPESDTQYF	TGTGCCAGCAGTCCGGGTCCCGAATCAGATACGCAGTATTTT
many	TRBJ1-2	TRBV5-6	-	CASSLTGANYGYTF	TGTGCCAGCAGCTTGACGGGAGCTAACTATGGCTACACCTTC
many	TRBJ2-5	TRBV29-1	-	CSVGFGQKETQYF	TGCAGCGTGGGGTTTGGACAGAAAGAGACCCAGTACTTC
few	TRBJ2-5	TRBV10-2	TRBD1	CASSESGGQGLKTQYF	TGCGCCAGCAGTGAGTCGGGGGGACAGGGGTTGAAGACCCAGTACTTC
many	TRBJ2-3	TRBV12-3/TRBV12-4	-	CASTYAPDTQYF	TGTGCCAGCACTTACGCCCCAGATACGCAGTATTTT
-	TRBJ1-2	TRBV20-1	-	CSARDFSGTSNYGYTF	TGCAGTGCTAGAGATTTCTCAGGCACTTCGAACTATGGCTACACCTTC
-	TRBJ2-1	TRBV6-5	-	CASKRSLYNEQFF	TGTGCCAGCAAAAGGTCTCTCTACAATGAGCAGTTCTTC
many	TRBJ1-6	TRBV27	-	CASSKIGDSPLHF	TGTGCCAGCAGCAAGATAGGGGATTCACCCCTCCACTTT
few	TRBJ2-3	TRBV9	-	CASSVGSASTDTQYF	TGTGCCAGCAGCGTAGGAAGCGCTAGCACAGATACGCAGTATTTT
-	TRBJ1-5	TRBV13	TRBD1	CASSSRGYGQPQHF	TGTGCCAGCAGCTCCAGGGGGTACGGTCAGCCCCAGCATTTT
few	TRBJ1-6	TRBV19	-	CASSIAVQSNSPLHF	TGTGCCAGTAGTATAGCAGTCCAGTCCAATTCACCCCTCCACTTT
-	TRBJ1-1	TRBV6-5	-	CASSYDARTNTEAFF	TGTGCCAGCAGTTACGACGCGAGAACTAACACTGAAGCTTTCTTT
many	TRBJ1-2	TRBV12-5	-	CASGLHQDGNGYTF	TGTGCTAGTGGTTTGCACCAAGACGGGAATGGCTACACCTTC
few	TRBJ2-3	TRBV7-2	-	CASSLVGADTQYF	TGTGCCAGCAGCTTAGTTGGGGCAGATACGCAGTATTTT
many	TRBJ2-5	TRBV29-1	-	CSVGEGGRETQYF	TGCAGCGTAGGGGAAGGAGGTCGGGAGACCCAGTACTTC
-	TRBJ1-1	TRBV12-3/TRBV12-4	-	CASRGGTALPLEAFF	TGTGCCAGCAGAGGCGGGACCGCACTGCCCCTTGAAGCTTTCTTT
few	TRBJ1-1	TRBV20-1	-	CSARASLANTEAFF	TGCAGTGCTAGAGCCTCTCTGGCAAACACTGAAGCTTTCTTT
few	TRBJ1-1	TRBV29-1	TRBD1	CSVDGTGYGAFF	TGCAGCGTTGACGGGACAGGGTACGGAGCTTTCTTT
few	TRBJ1-4	TRBV2	TRBD1	CASRDRGEKLFF	TGTGCCAGCAGGGACAGGGGTGAAAAACTGTTTTTT
-	TRBJ2-3	TRBV4-1	-	CASSLGSSDTQYF	TGCGCCAGCAGCCTGGGAAGCTCGGATACGCAGTATTTT
-	TRBJ1-2	TRBV30	-	CAWRDVTNYGYTF	TGTGCCTGGAGAGACGTGACTAACTATGGCTACACCTTC
-	TRBJ2-3	TRBV28	TRBD1	CASSFPSTGGDTQYF	TGTGCCAGCAGTTTCCCTTCGACAGGGGGGGATACGCAGTATTTT
few	TRBJ2-7	TRBV28	TRBD1	CASSFAGGGRYEQYF	TGTGCCAGCAGTTTCGCAGGGGGCGGTAGGTACGAGCAGTACTTC